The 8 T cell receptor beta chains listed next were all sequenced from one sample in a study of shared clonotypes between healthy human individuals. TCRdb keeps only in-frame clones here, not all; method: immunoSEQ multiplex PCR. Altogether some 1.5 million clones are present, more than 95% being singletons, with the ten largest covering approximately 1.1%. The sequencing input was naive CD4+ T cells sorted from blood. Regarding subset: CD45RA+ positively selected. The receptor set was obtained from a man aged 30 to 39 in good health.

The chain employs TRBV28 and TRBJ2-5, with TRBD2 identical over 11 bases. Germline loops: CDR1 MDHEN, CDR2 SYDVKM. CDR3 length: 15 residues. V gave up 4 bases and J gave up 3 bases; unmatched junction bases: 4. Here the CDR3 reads CASSSTSGGEETQYF. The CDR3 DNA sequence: TGTGCCAGCAGTTCAACTAGCGGGGGAGAAGAGACCCAGTACTTC.

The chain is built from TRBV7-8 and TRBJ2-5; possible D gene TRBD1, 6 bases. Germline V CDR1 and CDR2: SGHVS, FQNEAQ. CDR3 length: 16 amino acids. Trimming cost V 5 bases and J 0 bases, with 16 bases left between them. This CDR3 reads CASSERQAGYQETQYF. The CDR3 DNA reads TGTGCCAGCAGCGAAAGACAGGCAGGATACCAAGAGACCCAGTACTTC.

CDR3 in DNA: TGTGCCAGTAGTACGGACAGCTATGGCTACACCTTC. It specifies CASSTDSYGYTF. The J gene is TRBJ1-2, the V gene TRBV19; tentative D call: TRBD1 (6 bases). The germline gives CDR1 LNHDA, CDR2 SQIVND (reference sequence). The CDR3 is made up of 12 amino acids. V was shortened by 4 bases and J by 4 bases, with 7 bases between the two germline ends.

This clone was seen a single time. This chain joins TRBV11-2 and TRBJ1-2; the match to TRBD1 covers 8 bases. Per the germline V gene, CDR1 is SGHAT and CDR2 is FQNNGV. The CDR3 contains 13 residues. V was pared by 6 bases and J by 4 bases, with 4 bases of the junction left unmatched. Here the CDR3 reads CASRGQGPYGYTF. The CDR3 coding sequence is TGTGCCAGCAGAGGACAGGGACCCTATGGCTACACCTTC.

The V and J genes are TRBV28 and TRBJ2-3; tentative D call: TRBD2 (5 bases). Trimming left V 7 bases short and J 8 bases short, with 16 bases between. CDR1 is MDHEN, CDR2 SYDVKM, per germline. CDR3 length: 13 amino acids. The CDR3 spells CASTPASLATQYF. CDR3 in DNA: TGTGCCAGCACCCCAGCTAGCTTGGCTACGCAGTATTTT.

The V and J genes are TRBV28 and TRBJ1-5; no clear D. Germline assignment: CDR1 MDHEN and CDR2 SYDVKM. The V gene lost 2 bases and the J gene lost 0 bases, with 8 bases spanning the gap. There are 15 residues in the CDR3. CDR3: CASSLTFYSNQPQHF. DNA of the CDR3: TGTGCCAGCAGTTTAACTTTCTATAGCAATCAGCCCCAGCATTTT.

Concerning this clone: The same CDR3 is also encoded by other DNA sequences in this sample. CDR3 region: CASSYRQGGQPQHF. The CDR3 bases are TGTGCCAGCAGTTACCGACAGGGGGGTCAGCCCCAGCATTTT. This chain joins TRBV6-5 and TRBJ1-5; 9 bases map to TRBD1. The CDR3 loop spans 14 amino acids. In germline, CDR1 is MNHEY, CDR2 SVGAGI. V shed 2 bases and J 6 bases; nucleotides not matched to a gene: 2.

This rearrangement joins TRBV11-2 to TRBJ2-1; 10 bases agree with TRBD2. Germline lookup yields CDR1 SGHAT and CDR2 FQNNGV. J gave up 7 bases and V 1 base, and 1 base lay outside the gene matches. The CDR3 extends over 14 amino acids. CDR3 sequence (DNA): TGTGCCAGCAGCTTAGGAGCGGGGGGGAATGAGCAGTTCTTC. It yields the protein CASSLGAGGNEQFF. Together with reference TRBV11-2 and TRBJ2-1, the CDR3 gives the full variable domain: EAGVAQSPRYKIIEKRQSVAFWCNPISGHATLYWYQQILGQGPKLLIQFQNNGVVDDSQLPKDRFSAERLKGVDSTLKIQPAKLEDSAVYLCASSLGAGGNEQFFGPGTRLTVL.